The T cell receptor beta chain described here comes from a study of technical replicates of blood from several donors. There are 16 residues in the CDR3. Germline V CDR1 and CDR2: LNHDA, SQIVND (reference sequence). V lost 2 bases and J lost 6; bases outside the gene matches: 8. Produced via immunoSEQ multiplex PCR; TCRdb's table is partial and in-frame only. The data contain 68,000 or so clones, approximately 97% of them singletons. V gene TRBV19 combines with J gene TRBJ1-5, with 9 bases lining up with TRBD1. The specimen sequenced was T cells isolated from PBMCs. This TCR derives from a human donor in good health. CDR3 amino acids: CASSISGTGRGQPQHF. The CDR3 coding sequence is TGTGCCAGTAGTATATCCGGGACAGGGAGGGGTCAGCCCCAGCATTTT.